The text below deals with one T cell receptor (beta chain). Original handling: How many nucleated cells were present was estimated from reference gene primer amplification. This table comes from immunoSEQ multiplex PCR, and its TCRdb copy is limited to in-frame clones, with some not included. Clone size and V and J calls were adopted from that table, with D and trimming inferred from the DNA. The sample contains approximately 150,000 clones, about 88% of which appear only once. The data stem from a study of blood T cell repertoires in COVID-19. CDR3 length equals 16 residues. Trimming took 6 bases from V and 0 from J, leaving 15 bases between them. Per the germline V gene, CDR1 is MNHEY and CDR2 is SVGEGT.

This chain connects TRBV6-2 or TRBV6-3 to TRBJ2-1; weak D call: TRBD1 (7 bases). The material sequenced was peripheral blood. This clonotype was obtained from a woman of 80 years or more with COVID-19, enrolled during active disease. Written as DNA, the CDR3 is TGTGCCAGCAGCCCCAGGGGGGAGCGCTCCTACAATGAGCAGTTCTTC. Encoded protein: CASSPRGERSYNEQFF.